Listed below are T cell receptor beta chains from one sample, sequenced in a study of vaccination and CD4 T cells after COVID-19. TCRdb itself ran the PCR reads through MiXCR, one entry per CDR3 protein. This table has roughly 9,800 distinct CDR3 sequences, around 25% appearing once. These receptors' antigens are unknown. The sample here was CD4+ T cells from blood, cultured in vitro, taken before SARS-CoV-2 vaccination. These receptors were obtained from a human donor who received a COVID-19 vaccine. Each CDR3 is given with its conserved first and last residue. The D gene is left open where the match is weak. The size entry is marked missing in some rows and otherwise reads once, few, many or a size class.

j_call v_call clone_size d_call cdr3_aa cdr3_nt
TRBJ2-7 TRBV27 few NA CASSLSAGSYEQYF TGTGCCAGCAGTTTATCGGCAGGGAGCTACGAGCAGTACTTC
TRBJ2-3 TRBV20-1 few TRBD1 CSASIRGPSTDTQYF TGCAGTGCTAGTATCAGGGGGCCGAGCACAGATACGCAGTATTTT
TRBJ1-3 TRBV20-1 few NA CSAKAVGNTIYF TGCAGTGCTAAGGCCGTCGGAAACACCATATATTTT
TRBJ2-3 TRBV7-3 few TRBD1 CASRSTGFEDTQYF TGTGCCAGCAGGTCGACAGGGTTTGAAGATACGCAGTATTTT
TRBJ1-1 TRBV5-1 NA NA CASSLGRLNTEAFF TGCGCCAGCAGCTTGGGCAGGCTGAACACTGAAGCTTTCTTT
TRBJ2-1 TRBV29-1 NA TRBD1 CSVEDRTGGYRSYNEQFF TGCAGCGTTGAAGATAGGACAGGGGGCTACCGCTCCTACAATGAGCAGTTCTTC
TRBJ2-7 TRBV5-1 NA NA CASSLRSGGLYEQYF TGCGCCAGCAGCTTGAGGTCCGGGGGTCTCTACGAGCAGTACTTC
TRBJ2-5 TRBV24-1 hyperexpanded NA CATSDPGTIGETQYF TGTGCCACCAGTGACCCCGGGACGATTGGAGAGACCCAGTACTTC
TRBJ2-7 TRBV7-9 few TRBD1 CASSFSGTGTYEQYF TGTGCCAGCAGCTTCTCCGGGACAGGGACCTACGAGCAGTACTTC
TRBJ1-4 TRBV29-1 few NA CSVADQSNEKLFF TGCAGCGTTGCGGATCAGAGTAATGAAAAACTGTTTTTT
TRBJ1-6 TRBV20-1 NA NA CSARDLYSPEVGARSPLHF TGCAGTGCTAGAGATTTGTACAGTCCTGAAGTAGGTGCCCGTTCACCCCTCCACTTT
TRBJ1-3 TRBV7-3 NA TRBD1 CASSLHRQGQGNTIHF TGTGCCAGCAGCCTACATAGACAGGGGCAAGGAAACACCATACATTTT
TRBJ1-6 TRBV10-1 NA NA CAGSEGWGVDSPLHF TGCGCCGGCAGTGAGGGATGGGGTGTGGATTCACCCCTCCACTTT
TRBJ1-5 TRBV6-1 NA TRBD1 CASSPGTGQLSNQPQHF TGTGCCAGCAGCCCCGGGACAGGGCAACTAAGCAATCAGCCCCAGCATTTT
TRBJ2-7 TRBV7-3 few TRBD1 CASSLSTGDEQYF TGTGCCAGCAGCTTATCCACAGGGGACGAGCAGTACTTC